This T cell receptor (beta chain) was sequenced during a study of blood T cell repertoires in COVID-19. Across the whole study: The samples span acute and convalescent COVID-19 from the United States, Italy and Spain. Sources were T cells, B-cell-depleted T cells, or PBMCs; the material itself was cDNA or gDNA.

The germline V gene encodes CDR1 SGHDT and CDR2 YYEEEE. Trimming cost V 5 bases and J 1 base; bases outside gene matches: 10. CDR3 size: 16 residues. Those enrolled in Seattle joined during active infection and were followed longitudinally afterward. Original processing notes: Amplification of reference gene primers provided the estimated nucleated cell counts. Sequencing used immunoSEQ multiplex PCR; TCRdb keeps in-frame clones, though not all of them. The V and J calls and clone size were taken over from that table, and D and trimming were inferred from the DNA. The sample holds about 140,000 clones, less than 90% seen once.

The source material was peripheral blood. The genes are TRBV5-6 and TRBJ1-2; 8 bases agree with TRBD1. This TCR derives from a man between 25 and 39 years old with COVID-19, enrolled during active disease. The CDR3 DNA follows: TGTGCCAGCAGGCGTCCGGGACAGGCAGTTAACTATGGCTACACCTTC. It yields the protein CASRRPGQAVNYGYTF.